These 17 T cell receptor beta chains were all obtained from the same sample, sequenced in a study of high-grade serous ovarian cancer treatment subgroups. The tumor samples were collected prior to definitive surgery or chemotherapy. Data came from immunoSEQ multiplex PCR; TCRdb stores just in-frame clones and leaves some out. This repertoire shows 15,000 to 20,000 clones, 73% found once; its top ten account for 3.5% to 5%. Sequencing was performed on tumor tissue. Receptors were obtained from a human donor with high-grade serous ovarian cancer.

The J gene is TRBJ2-5, the V gene TRBV9, with D perhaps matching TRBD2 (6 bases). Germline V gene data show CDR1 as SGDLS and CDR2 as YYNGEE. The CDR3 sequence is 13 residues long. The germline V and J ends were trimmed by 0 bases and 5 bases, with 8 bases remaining between them. CDR3 in amino acids: CASSVGDWETQYF. The CDR3 DNA reads as TGTGCCAGCAGCGTAGGGGACTGGGAGACCCAGTACTTC.

This clone was counted only a few times. The chain carries TRBV30 and TRBJ1-4; the D gene is possibly TRBD1 (5 bases). The germline gives CDR1 GTSNPN, CDR2 SVGIG (reference sequence). Trimming removed 4 bases from V and 3 bases from J, with 9 bases in between. The CDR3 has 13 residues. This chain's CDR3 is CAWNRDPNEKLFF. CDR3 nucleotide sequence: TGTGCCTGGAACCGGGACCCTAATGAAAAACTGTTTTTT. The variable domain in full, completed from reference TRBV30 and TRBJ1-4, reads SQTIHQWPATLVQPVGSPLSLECTVEGTSNPNLYWYRQAAGRGLQLLFYSVGIGQISSEVPQNLSASRPQDRQFILSSKKLLLSDSGFYLCAWNRDPNEKLFFGSGTQLSVL.

The chain recombines TRBV4-2 with TRBJ1-3; the D is unclear. CDR3 size: 15 residues. Trimming removed 0 bases at V and 0 bases at J, with 6 bases between. Looked up from germline, CDR1 is LGHNA and CDR2 is YNFKEQ. Written as DNA, the CDR3 is TGTGCCAGCAGCCAAGAGGAGTTCTCTGGAAACACCATATATTTT. Translated: CASSQEEFSGNTIYF.

V is TRBV7-3 and J is TRBJ2-5; 10 bases agree with TRBD1. Germline V gene data show CDR1 as SGHTA and CDR2 as FQGTGA. V gave up 3 bases and J gave up 5 bases; unmatched junction bases: 3. This CDR3 is built from 14 residues. The CDR3: CASSLTGGLETQYF. CDR3 sequence (DNA): TGTGCCAGCAGCTTGACAGGGGGCTTGGAGACCCAGTACTTC.

The J gene is TRBJ2-1, the V gene TRBV19; weak D call: TRBD1 (6 bases). The CDR3 spans 12 residues. The V and J ends lost 6 bases and 9 bases respectively, with 12 bases between them. CDR1 and CDR2 (germline): LNHDA, SQIVND (reference sequence). CDR3 nucleotide sequence: TGTGCCAGTAGAACAGGGTTGTCTGAGCAGTTCTTC. It is translated as CASRTGLSEQFF.

A remark on this clone: Other nucleotide sequences from this sample produce the same CDR3. The gene calls are TRBV7-3 and TRBJ2-5; 10 nucleotides agree with TRBD2. Germline V gene data show CDR1 as SGHTA and CDR2 as FQGTGA. Trimming at V came to 5 bases and at J to 0 bases, leaving 6 bases not matched to a gene. The CDR3 covers 16 residues. The CDR3 region is CASSPGLAAYQETQYF. The CDR3 nucleotides are TGTGCCAGCAGCCCAGGACTAGCGGCGTACCAAGAGACCCAGTACTTC.

This clone has a handful of counts. The chain joins TRBV19 to TRBJ1-1; TRBD1 matches 7 bases. V lost 4 bases and J lost 11; bases outside the gene matches: 16. This CDR3 region has 15 residues. The V gene's germline CDR1 is LNHDA and CDR2 SQIVND (reference sequence). The CDR3 DNA reads TGTGCCAGTAGTAGAACAGACAGGGCCACTCCAGAGGCTTTCTTT. It encodes CASSRTDRATPEAFF.

V and J are TRBV23-1 and TRBJ2-1, with a possible D match to TRBD2 (5 bases). TRBV23-1 counts as an open reading frame of uncertain function. V was trimmed by 3 bases and J by 8 bases, leaving 11 bases between them. The CDR3 is made up of 13 amino acids. The chain's CDR3 is CASSHFGVHEQFF. CDR3 in DNA: TGCGCCAGCAGTCACTTCGGGGTCCATGAGCAGTTCTTC.

The rearrangement uses TRBV30 and TRBJ1-1; D unclear. This CDR3 has 13 amino acids. The V end lost 4 bases, the J end lost 4 bases, and 13 bases lay between the germline ends. CDR1 is GTSNPN, CDR2 SVGIG, per germline (reference sequence). The CDR3 bases are TGTGCCTGGAAAGGAAGTTTTGGCACTGAAGCTTTCTTT. Protein: CAWKGSFGTEAFF.

The chain carries TRBV6-6 and TRBJ1-5; a possible D gene is TRBD1 (5 bases). The ends were cut back, 6 bases at V and 0 bases at J, with 12 bases in the middle. The CDR3 is made up of 15 amino acids. Germline V gene lookup returns CDR1 MNHNY and CDR2 SVGAGI (reference sequence). The CDR3 DNA follows: TGTGCCAGCAGCTTTCAGGGTAATAGCAATCAGCCCCAGCATTTT. Its protein is CASSFQGNSNQPQHF.

The chain couples TRBV5-4 to TRBJ2-3; D is ambiguous. The V end lost 5 bases, the J end lost 0 bases, and 7 bases lay between the germline ends. CDR1 SGHNT and CDR2 YYREEE come from the germline V gene (reference sequence). The CDR3 consists of 13 residues. For the CDR3, the DNA is TGTGCCAGCAGAAAGGGTAGCACAGATACGCAGTATTTT. This translates into CASRKGSTDTQYF.

The genes are TRBV20-1 and TRBJ1-2; tentatively, D is TRBD1 (6 bases). This CDR3 region has 11 residues. From germline, CDR1 is DFQATT and CDR2 SNEGSKA (reference sequence). The germline V and J ends were trimmed by 4 bases and 8 bases, with 11 bases remaining between them. The CDR3 DNA follows: TGCAGTGCTAAGGGGGGGGGAGGCTACACCTTC. Encoded protein: CSAKGGGGYTF.

This rearrangement joins TRBV11-2 to TRBJ1-3; D is uncertain. V lost 2 bases, J lost 1 base, and 12 bases lay in between. The CDR3 contains 16 residues. CDR1 is SGHAT, CDR2 FQNNGV, per germline. The CDR3 nucleotides read TGTGCCAGCAGCTTACAGGACCAGAGGTCTGGAAACACCATATATTTT. Translation: CASSLQDQRSGNTIYF.

This chain joins TRBV5-1 and TRBJ2-7; possibly TRBD1 for D (5 bases). The germline V gene encodes CDR1 SGHRS and CDR2 YFSETQ. The CDR3 consists of 12 residues. The V and J ends lost 4 bases and 5 bases respectively, with 10 bases between them. The CDR3 DNA sequence: TGCGCCAGCAGCAACCAGGGTAACGAGCAGTACTTC. Protein: CASSNQGNEQYF.

This chain joins TRBV5-1 and TRBJ2-5; the match to TRBD2 covers 8 bases. J lost 2 bases, V lost 1 base, and 10 bases had no gene match. The CDR3 contains 17 residues. Germline assignment: CDR1 SGHRS and CDR2 YFSETQ. The CDR3 nucleotides read TGCGCCAGCAGCTTGACCCCCTTAGCGGGGAGGCAAGAGACCCAGTACTTC. Translating gives CASSLTPLAGRQETQYF.

The chain is built from TRBV29-1 and TRBJ2-5, with D unresolved. Per germline, CDR1 SQVTM and CDR2 ANQGSEA. Trimming removed 2 bases from V and 5 bases from J, with 12 bases in between. CDR3 length: 13 residues. The CDR3 loop reads CSVERPALETQYF. DNA for the CDR3: TGCAGCGTTGAAAGGCCAGCGTTGGAGACCCAGTACTTC.

This chain joins TRBV7-2 and TRBJ1-6; maybe TRBD1 (6 bases). Deletions cut 7 bases from V and 0 bases from J, with 19 bases between. CDR1 and CDR2 (germline): SGHTA, FQGNSA. The length of the CDR3 is 18 residues. DNA for the CDR3: TGTGCCAGCACCCGGGGGGGGGCCGGGAGCTCCTATAATTCACCCCTCCACTTT. Protein sequence: CASTRGGAGSSYNSPLHF.